This record looks at one T cell receptor beta chain sequence and its context. Its target is not known. Germline CDR1 reads MNHEY; CDR2 reads SMNVEV (reference sequence). The CDR3 consists of 15 residues. Trimming took 5 bases from V and 6 from J; bases not matched to a gene: 7. Template switching added a universal primer site, and cDNA bore unique molecular identifiers. TCRdb analysed the 5' RACE reads with MiXCR anew, one entry per CDR3 protein. The table shows some 460,000 distinct CDR3 sequences, with approximately 14% occurring only once. These data belong to a study of identical twins. Study-level results: Excess sharing by twins proved weaker in beta out-of-frame sequences. Beta clonotypes that were abundant in cord blood contained fewer insertions, a pattern absent from memory repertoires.

This sample was shared with a second study, whose subject was yellow fever vaccine responses in identical twins. Turning to that study: Twins' vaccine T cell response reportedly seemed partly convergent, partly personalized.

The chain couples TRBV27 to TRBJ2-7, with 13 positions matching TRBD2. Material for sequencing was CD4+ T cells sorted from blood. This TCR was recovered from a young woman in good health. Written as DNA, the CDR3 is TGTGCCAGCAGTCTCACTAGCGGGAGGGCCGGCGAGCAGTACTTC. Its protein product is CASSLTSGRAGEQYF.